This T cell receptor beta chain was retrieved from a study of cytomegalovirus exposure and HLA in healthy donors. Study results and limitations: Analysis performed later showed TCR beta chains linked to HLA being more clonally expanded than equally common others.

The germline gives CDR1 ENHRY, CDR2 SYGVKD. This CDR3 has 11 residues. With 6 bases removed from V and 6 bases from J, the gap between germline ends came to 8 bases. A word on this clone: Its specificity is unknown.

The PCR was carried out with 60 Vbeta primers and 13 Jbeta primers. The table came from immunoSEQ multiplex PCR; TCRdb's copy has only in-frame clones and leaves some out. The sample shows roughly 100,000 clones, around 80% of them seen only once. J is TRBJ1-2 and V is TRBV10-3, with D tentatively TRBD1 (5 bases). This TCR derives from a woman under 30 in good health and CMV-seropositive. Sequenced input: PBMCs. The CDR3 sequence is CAIRTENGYTF. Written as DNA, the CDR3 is TGTGCCATCAGGACAGAAAATGGCTACACCTTC.